These T cell receptor beta chains were read from a single sample in a study of T cell responses to AZD1222 COVID-19 vaccine. TCRdb's table, derived via immunoSEQ multiplex PCR, lists solely in-frame clones and lacks some. The table lists about 180,000 clones, about 90% of them singletons, with approximately 0.49% in the top ten. Source: peripheral blood, taken on day 0 of AZD1222 vaccination. The receptors here all came from an adult in good health. Both conserved end residues are part of each CDR3. A D gene is named only where the DNA matches it firmly. Clone sizes are given selectively: once, few, many, or a class where the clone is expanded.

J: TRBJ2-2
size: NA
D: TRBD2
V: TRBV5-1
DNA: TGCGCCAGCAGCCCCGCTCTCGGGGGTAGCGGGGGGGCCGACACCGGGGAGCTGTTTTTT
CDR3: CASSPALGGSGGADTGELFF

J: TRBJ1-2
size: NA
D: NA
V: TRBV6-5
DNA: TGTGCCAGCACCGGGGACGGAACTTATGGCTACACCTTC
CDR3: CASTGDGTYGYTF

J: TRBJ2-3
size: NA
D: TRBD2
V: TRBV9
DNA: TGTGCCAGCAGCGTTAGCGGGAGTAGCACAGATACGCAGTATTTT
CDR3: CASSVSGSSTDTQYF

J: TRBJ1-2
size: NA
D: TRBD1
V: TRBV7-2
DNA: TGTGCCAGCAGCTTAGACCCAGGGACAGGCTCCGTCGGCTACACCTTC
CDR3: CASSLDPGTGSVGYTF

J: TRBJ2-4
size: NA
D: NA
V: TRBV28
DNA: TGTGCCAGCAGTAGAAGGGGGGCTGACATTCAGTACTTC
CDR3: CASSRRGADIQYF

J: TRBJ2-4
size: NA
D: NA
V: TRBV15
DNA: TGTGCCACCAGCGGGGACAAAAACATTCAGTACTTC
CDR3: CATSGDKNIQYF

J: TRBJ1-2
size: NA
D: NA
V: TRBV7-3
DNA: TGTGCCAGCAGCCCGGACGGAGCCTATGGCTACACCTTC
CDR3: CASSPDGAYGYTF

J: TRBJ2-2
size: NA
D: TRBD2
V: TRBV10-3
DNA: TGTGCCATCAATAGACTAGCGGGGGGGCAGGCTTCCCACGGCACCGGGGAGCTGTTTTTT
CDR3: CAINRLAGGQASHGTGELFF

J: TRBJ1-5
size: NA
D: NA
V: TRBV9
DNA: TGTGCCAGCAGCGTAGCTGGGGGCAGTCAGCCCCAGCATTTT
CDR3: CASSVAGGSQPQHF

J: TRBJ1-1
size: NA
D: NA
V: TRBV7-9
DNA: TGTGCCAGCAGCTTAGAGACAGTGGACACTGAAGCTTTCTTT
CDR3: CASSLETVDTEAFF

J: TRBJ1-1
size: NA
D: TRBD1
V: TRBV7-2
DNA: TGTGCCAGCAGCTTAGGTCCTGGGACAGGGCTTGAGAACACTGAAGCTTTCTTT
CDR3: CASSLGPGTGLENTEAFF

J: TRBJ1-4
size: NA
D: NA
V: TRBV5-4
DNA: TGTGCCAGCAGCCCCGGGGTTACTGGTGAAAAACTGTTTTTT
CDR3: CASSPGVTGEKLFF

J: TRBJ1-6
size: once
D: NA
V: TRBV30
DNA: TGTGCCTGGAGCACGGCTCGACCCCTCCACTTT
CDR3: CAWSTARPLHF

J: TRBJ1-2
size: NA
D: NA
V: TRBV27
DNA: TGTGCCAGCAGTCCTGGACAGAACTATGGCTACACCTTC
CDR3: CASSPGQNYGYTF

J: TRBJ2-5
size: NA
D: TRBD1
V: TRBV5-4
DNA: TGTGCCAGCAGCTTGAAACGCTCCGGGACAGTCCAAGAGACCCAGTACTTC
CDR3: CASSLKRSGTVQETQYF

J: TRBJ2-3
size: NA
D: TRBD2
V: TRBV28
DNA: TGTGCCAGCAGTGCGCGTCTAGCGGGGTCCACAGATACGCAGTATTTT
CDR3: CASSARLAGSTDTQYF

J: TRBJ2-5
size: NA
D: TRBD2
V: TRBV5-1
DNA: TGCGCCAGCAGCTTGTCGGGGGGGGCAGAGACCCAGTACTTC
CDR3: CASSLSGGAETQYF

J: TRBJ2-5
size: NA
D: NA
V: TRBV19
DNA: TGTGCCAGTAGTCCCGACGGGTTCTCAGAGACCCAGTACTTC
CDR3: CASSPDGFSETQYF

J: TRBJ2-1
size: NA
D: NA
V: TRBV7-9
DNA: TGTGCCAGCAGTTTCTACAATGAGCAGTTCTTC
CDR3: CASSFYNEQFF

J: TRBJ1-5
size: NA
D: TRBD1
V: TRBV25-1
DNA: TGTGCCAGCAGTGAAGCCGGGACAGGGAGATATCAGCCCCAGCATTTT
CDR3: CASSEAGTGRYQPQHF

J: TRBJ1-2
size: once
D: TRBD1
V: TRBV20-1
DNA: TGCAGTGCTAGTGATTTTGGGACAGGGGGCGCAGATGGCTACACCTTC
CDR3: CSASDFGTGGADGYTF

J: TRBJ1-2
size: NA
D: NA
V: TRBV14
DNA: TGTGCCAGCAGCCAAGACGTGTCCTTCTATGGCTACACCTTC
CDR3: CASSQDVSFYGYTF

J: TRBJ1-4
size: NA
D: TRBD1
V: TRBV6-2/TRBV6-3
DNA: TGTGCCAGCAGTCACCCGGACAGGGGGATGCCTAATGAAAAACTGTTTTTT
CDR3: CASSHPDRGMPNEKLFF

J: TRBJ1-1
size: NA
D: NA
V: TRBV4-3
DNA: TGCGCCAGCAGCCAATACCCCCAGGGGCGCACTGAAGCTTTCTTT
CDR3: CASSQYPQGRTEAFF

J: TRBJ2-1
size: NA
D: NA
V: TRBV7-2
DNA: TGTGCCAGCAGCTTAGCGCTTGGTGGGAGCTCATACAATGAGCAGTTCTTC
CDR3: CASSLALGGSSYNEQFF

J: TRBJ1-4
size: NA
D: TRBD1
V: TRBV19
DNA: TGTGCCAGTAGCGACCCGGGGACAGGGGTTGAAAAACTGTTTTTT
CDR3: CASSDPGTGVEKLFF

J: TRBJ1-5
size: NA
D: NA
V: TRBV12-3/TRBV12-4
DNA: TGTGCCAGCAGTTTCTCCAATCAGCCCCAGCATTTT
CDR3: CASSFSNQPQHF

J: TRBJ2-7
size: NA
D: TRBD1
V: TRBV5-5
DNA: TGTGCCAGCACCGAACCGGGACAGGGGACCGCCTACGAGCAGTACTTC
CDR3: CASTEPGQGTAYEQYF

J: TRBJ2-7
size: NA
D: NA
V: TRBV28
DNA: TGTGCCAGCAGTTTAGCCCACGAGCAGTACTTC
CDR3: CASSLAHEQYF

J: TRBJ2-3
size: NA
D: NA
V: TRBV10-1
DNA: TGCGCCAGCAGTGGAGCGCCCTGGGATACGCAGTATTTT
CDR3: CASSGAPWDTQYF

J: TRBJ2-1
size: once
D: TRBD2
V: TRBV4-1
DNA: TGCGCCAGCAGCCAAGATTGGAGCGGGGGGTACAATGAGCAGTTCTTC
CDR3: CASSQDWSGGYNEQFF

J: TRBJ2-1
size: NA
D: NA
V: TRBV19
DNA: TGTGCCAGTAGTATTCGCGGGTCTTACAATGAGCAGTTCTTC
CDR3: CASSIRGSYNEQFF

J: TRBJ1-2
size: NA
D: TRBD1
V: TRBV6-6
DNA: TGTGCCAGCAGTTTACGGACAGGGGGCAACTATGGCTACACCTTC
CDR3: CASSLRTGGNYGYTF